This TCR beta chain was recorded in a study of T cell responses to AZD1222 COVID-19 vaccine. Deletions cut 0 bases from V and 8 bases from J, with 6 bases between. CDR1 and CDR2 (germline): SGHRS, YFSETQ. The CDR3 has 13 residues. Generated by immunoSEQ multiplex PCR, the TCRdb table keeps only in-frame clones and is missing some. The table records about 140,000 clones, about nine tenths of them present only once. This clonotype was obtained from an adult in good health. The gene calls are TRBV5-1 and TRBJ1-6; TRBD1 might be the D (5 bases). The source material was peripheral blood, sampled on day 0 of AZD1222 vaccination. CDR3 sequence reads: CASSLGGDSPLHF. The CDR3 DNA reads TGCGCCAGCAGCTTGGGGGGGGATTCACCCCTCCACTTT. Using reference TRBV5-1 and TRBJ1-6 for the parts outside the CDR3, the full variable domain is KAGVTQTPRYLIKTRGQQVTLSCSPISGHRSVSWYQQTPGQGLQFLFEYFSETQRNKGNFPGRFSGRQFSNSRSEMNVSTLELGDSALYLCASSLGGDSPLHFGNGTRLTVT.